This TCR beta chain was observed in a study of cytomegalovirus exposure and HLA in healthy donors. Germline V gives CDR1 SGHTA, CDR2 FQGNSA. This CDR3 has 13 amino acids. V gave up 1 base and J gave up 8 bases, with 6 bases separating them. PCR involved 60 Vbeta and 13 Jbeta primers. Some clones are missing from TCRdb's copy, which holds only in-frame ones; the method was immunoSEQ multiplex PCR. The sample consists of roughly 110,000 clones, more than 65% of them appearing once. The chain uses TRBV7-2 and TRBJ1-6; D is undetermined. Sequenced material: PBMCs. This receptor was obtained from a male donor in good health and CMV-seronegative. The CDR3, as DNA: TGTGCCAGCAGCTTAGATTCGGATTCACCCCTCCACTTT. This sequence encodes CASSLDSDSPLHF.